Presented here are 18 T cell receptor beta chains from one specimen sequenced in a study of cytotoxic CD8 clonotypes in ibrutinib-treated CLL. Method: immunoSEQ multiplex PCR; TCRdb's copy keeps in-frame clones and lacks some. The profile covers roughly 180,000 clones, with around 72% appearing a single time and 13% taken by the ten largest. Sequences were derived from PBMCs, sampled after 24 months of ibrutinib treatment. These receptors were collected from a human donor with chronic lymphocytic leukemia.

CDR3 sequence: CASSGLAGGPVDTQYF. As DNA, the CDR3 is TGTGCCAGCAGCGGATTAGCGGGAGGGCCCGTAGATACGCAGTATTTT. The V and J genes are TRBV9 and TRBJ2-3, with 11 nucleotides matching TRBD2. Germline V gene lookup returns CDR1 SGDLS and CDR2 YYNGEE. Trimming removed 3 bases from V and 5 bases from J; junction bases left unmatched: 8. This CDR3 contains 16 residues.

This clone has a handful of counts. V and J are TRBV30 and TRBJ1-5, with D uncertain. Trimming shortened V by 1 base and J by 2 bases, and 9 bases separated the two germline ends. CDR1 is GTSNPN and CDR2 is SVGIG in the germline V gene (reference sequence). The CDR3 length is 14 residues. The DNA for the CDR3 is TGTGCCTGGAGTGGACGACGGGGCAATCAGCCCCAGCATTTT. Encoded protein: CAWSGRRGNQPQHF.

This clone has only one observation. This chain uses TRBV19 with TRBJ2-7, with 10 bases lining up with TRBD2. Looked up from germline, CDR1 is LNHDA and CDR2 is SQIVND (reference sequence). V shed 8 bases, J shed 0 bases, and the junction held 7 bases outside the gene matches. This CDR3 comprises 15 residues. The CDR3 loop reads CASAGLAESSYEQYF. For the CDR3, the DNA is TGTGCCAGTGCAGGACTAGCGGAAAGCTCCTACGAGCAGTACTTC.

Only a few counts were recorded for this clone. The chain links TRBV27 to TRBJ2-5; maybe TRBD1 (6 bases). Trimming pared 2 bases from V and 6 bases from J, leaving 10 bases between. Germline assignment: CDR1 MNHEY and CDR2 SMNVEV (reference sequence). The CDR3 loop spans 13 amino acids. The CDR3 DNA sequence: TGTGCCAGCAGTTTAACGACAGGCCAGACCCAGTACTTC. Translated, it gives CASSLTTGQTQYF.

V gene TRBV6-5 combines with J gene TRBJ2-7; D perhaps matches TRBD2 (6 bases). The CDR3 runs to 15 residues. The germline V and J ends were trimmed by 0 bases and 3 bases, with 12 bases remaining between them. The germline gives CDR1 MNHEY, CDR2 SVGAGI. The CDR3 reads CASSYSRGLGYEQYF. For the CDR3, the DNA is TGTGCCAGCAGTTACTCTCGGGGACTGGGCTACGAGCAGTACTTC.

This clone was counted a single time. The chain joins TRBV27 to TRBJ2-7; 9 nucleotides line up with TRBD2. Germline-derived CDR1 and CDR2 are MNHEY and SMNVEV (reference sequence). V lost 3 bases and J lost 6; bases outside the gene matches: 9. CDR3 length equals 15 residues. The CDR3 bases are TGTGCCAGCAGTTTGACCTCAGCGGGAGGTTCCGAGCAGTACTTC. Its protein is CASSLTSAGGSEQYF.

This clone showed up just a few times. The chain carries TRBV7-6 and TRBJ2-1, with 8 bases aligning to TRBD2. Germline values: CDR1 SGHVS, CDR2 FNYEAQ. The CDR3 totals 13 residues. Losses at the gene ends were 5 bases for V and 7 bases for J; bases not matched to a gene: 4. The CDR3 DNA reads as TGTGCCAGCAGCAAAAGCGGGAGTAATGAGCAGTTCTTC. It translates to CASSKSGSNEQFF.

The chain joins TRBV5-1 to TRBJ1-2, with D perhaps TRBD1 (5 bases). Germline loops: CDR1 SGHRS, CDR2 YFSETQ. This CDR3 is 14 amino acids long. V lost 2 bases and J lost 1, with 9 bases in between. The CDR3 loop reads CASSFWDYNYGYTF. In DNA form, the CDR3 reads TGCGCCAGCAGCTTTTGGGACTATAACTATGGCTACACCTTC. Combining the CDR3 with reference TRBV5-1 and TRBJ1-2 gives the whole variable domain KAGVTQTPRYLIKTRGQQVTLSCSPISGHRSVSWYQQTPGQGLQFLFEYFSETQRNKGNFPGRFSGRQFSNSRSEMNVSTLELGDSALYLCASSFWDYNYGYTFGSGTRLTVV.

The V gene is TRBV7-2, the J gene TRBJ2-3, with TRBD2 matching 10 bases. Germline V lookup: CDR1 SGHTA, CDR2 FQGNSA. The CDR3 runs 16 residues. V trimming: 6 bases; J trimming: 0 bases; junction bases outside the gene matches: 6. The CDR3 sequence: CASRYTSGTSTDTQYF. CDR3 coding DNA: TGTGCCAGCAGATATACTAGCGGGACTAGCACAGATACGCAGTATTTT. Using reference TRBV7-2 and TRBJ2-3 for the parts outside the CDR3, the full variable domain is GAGVSQSPSNKVTEKGKDVELRCDPISGHTALYWYRQSLGQGLEFLIYFQGNSAPDKSGLPSDRFSAERTGGSVSTLTIQRTQQEDSAVYLCASRYTSGTSTDTQYFGPGTRLTVL.

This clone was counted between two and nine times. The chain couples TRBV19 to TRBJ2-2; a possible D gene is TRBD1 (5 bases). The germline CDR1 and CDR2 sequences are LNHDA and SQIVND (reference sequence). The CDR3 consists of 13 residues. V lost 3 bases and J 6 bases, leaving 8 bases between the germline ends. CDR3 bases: TGTGCCAGTAGTATTTGGGGCCCCGGGGAGCTGTTTTTT. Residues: CASSIWGPGELFF.

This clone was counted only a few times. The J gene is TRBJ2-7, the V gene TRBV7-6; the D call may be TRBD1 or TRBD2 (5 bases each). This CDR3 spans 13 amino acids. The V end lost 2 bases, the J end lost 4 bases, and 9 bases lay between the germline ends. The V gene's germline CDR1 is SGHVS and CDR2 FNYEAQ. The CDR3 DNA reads TGTGCCAGCAGCTTATTTGAGGGGTACGAGCAGTACTTC. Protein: CASSLFEGYEQYF.

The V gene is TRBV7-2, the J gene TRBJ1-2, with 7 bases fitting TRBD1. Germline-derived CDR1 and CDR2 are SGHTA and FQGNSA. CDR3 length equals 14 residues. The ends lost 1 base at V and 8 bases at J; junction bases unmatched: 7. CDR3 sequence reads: CASSLGQGGRGYTF. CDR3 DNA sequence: TGTGCCAGCAGCTTAGGGCAGGGGGGTCGAGGCTACACCTTC.

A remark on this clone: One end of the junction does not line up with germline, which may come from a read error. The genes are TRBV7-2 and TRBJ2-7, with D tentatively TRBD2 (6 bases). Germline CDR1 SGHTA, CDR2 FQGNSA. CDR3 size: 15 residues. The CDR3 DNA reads TGCGCCAGCAGCCAAGGCGGGGTAGCTGAATACGAGCAGTACTTC. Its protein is CASSQGGVAEYEQYF.

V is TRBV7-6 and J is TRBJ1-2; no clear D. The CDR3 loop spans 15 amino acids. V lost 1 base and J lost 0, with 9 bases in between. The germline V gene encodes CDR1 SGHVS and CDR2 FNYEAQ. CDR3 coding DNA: TGTGCCAGCAGCTTAGGGCCAGACACTAACTATGGCTACACCTTC. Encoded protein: CASSLGPDTNYGYTF.

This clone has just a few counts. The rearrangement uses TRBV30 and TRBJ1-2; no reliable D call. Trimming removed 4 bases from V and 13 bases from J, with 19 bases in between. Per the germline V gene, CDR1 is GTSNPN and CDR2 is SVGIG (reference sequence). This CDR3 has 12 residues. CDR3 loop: CAWKPPNVRPTF. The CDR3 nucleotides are TGTGCCTGGAAACCGCCCAACGTTCGTCCCACCTTC.

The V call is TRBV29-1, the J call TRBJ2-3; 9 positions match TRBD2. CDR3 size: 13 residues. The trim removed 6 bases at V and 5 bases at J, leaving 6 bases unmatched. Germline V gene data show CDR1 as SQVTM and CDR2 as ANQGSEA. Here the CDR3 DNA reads TGCAGCGTGCAGAGCGGGGGGCGAGATACGCAGTATTTT. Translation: CSVQSGGRDTQYF.

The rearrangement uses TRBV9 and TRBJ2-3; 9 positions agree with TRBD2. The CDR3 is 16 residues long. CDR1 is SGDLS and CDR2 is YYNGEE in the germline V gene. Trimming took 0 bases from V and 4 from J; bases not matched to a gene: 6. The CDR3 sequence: CASSVVVAGVADTQYF. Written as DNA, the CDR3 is TGTGCCAGCAGCGTAGTTGTAGCGGGAGTAGCAGATACGCAGTATTTT.

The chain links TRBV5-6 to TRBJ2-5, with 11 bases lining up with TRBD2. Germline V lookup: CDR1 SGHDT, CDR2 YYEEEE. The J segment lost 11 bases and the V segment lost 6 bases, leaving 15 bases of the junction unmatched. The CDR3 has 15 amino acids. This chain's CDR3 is CASIGGLAGGGHQYF. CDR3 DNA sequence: TGTGCCAGCATCGGTGGGCTAGCGGGAGGAGGGCATCAGTACTTC.